These T cell receptor beta chains were read from a single sample in a study of shared clonotypes between healthy human individuals. Assay used: immunoSEQ multiplex PCR; TCRdb lists only in-frame clones, some missing. The sample contains roughly 1,800,000 clones, about 95% of which appear only once. Sequencing input: naive CD8+ T cells sorted from blood. Receptor source: a man aged 18 to 30 in good health. The CDR3 runs from the conserved cysteine through the conserved F or W. D genes are given only for firm matches. A clone size is listed for some rows: how often the clone was seen (once, few, many), or a class if it is expanded.

clone_size,d_call,v_call,j_call,cdr3_nt,cdr3_aa
once,NA,TRBV5-6,TRBJ2-7,TGTGCCAGCAGCTTACCAACAGGCTACGAGCAGTACTTC,CASSLPTGYEQYF
NA,NA,TRBV6-5,TRBJ1-1,TGTGCCAGCAGTTACGGGCCGGGCACTGAAGCTTTCTTT,CASSYGPGTEAFF
NA,NA,TRBV4-1,TRBJ1-5,TGCGCCAGCAGCCAAGAGGGCGCCGGAGGCAATCAGCCCCAGCATTTT,CASSQEGAGGNQPQHF
NA,NA,TRBV27,TRBJ1-2,TGTGCCAGCAGTTTATCGCCTGGGTCAGGGGTCTATGGCTACACCTTC,CASSLSPGSGVYGYTF
NA,TRBD2,TRBV7-2,TRBJ2-2,TGTGCCAGCAGCTACCTACGGGGGGAGGGCCCCACCGGGGAGCTGTTTTTT,CASSYLRGEGPTGELFF
NA,NA,TRBV30,TRBJ1-1,TGTGCCTGGAGTGTACGAGTCTCCCTAGGCACTGAAGCTTTCTTT,CAWSVRVSLGTEAFF
NA,TRBD1,TRBV27,TRBJ2-7,TGTGCCAGCAGTTCACAGGGGAGCGAGCAGTACTTC,CASSSQGSEQYF
NA,NA,TRBV27,TRBJ2-3,TGTGCCAGCAGTTTCACTAGGACAGAGAAAGATACGCAGTATTTT,CASSFTRTEKDTQYF
NA,NA,TRBV13,TRBJ1-1,TGTGCCAGCAGCCCCAGGGATAACACTGAAGCTTTCTTT,CASSPRDNTEAFF
NA,TRBD1,TRBV13,TRBJ2-2,TGTGCCAGCAGCTCCTGGACAGGGGGAGAGGAGCTGTTTTTT,CASSSWTGGEELFF
NA,NA,TRBV7-9,TRBJ2-2,TGTGCCAGCAGCTTAGAAGAGAGGCCGAACGGGGAGCTGTTTTTT,CASSLEERPNGELFF
NA,TRBD1,TRBV6-5,TRBJ1-2,TGTGCCAGCACCGAGACAGGGGCCCATGGCTACACCTTC,CASTETGAHGYTF
NA,NA,TRBV13,TRBJ1-5,TGTGCCAGCAGCTCGGGGGGTACGAGTAATCAGCCCCAGCATTTT,CASSSGGTSNQPQHF